This record looks at one T cell receptor (beta chain) sequence and its context. Its antigen is unknown. Arm-PCR of CDR3 regions and iRepertoire HTBI primers were the basis on which TCR beta libraries were built. TCRdb re-called the multiplex PCR reads with MiXCR, one entry per CDR3 protein. The table lists 500,000 or so distinct CDR3 sequences, approximately 14% of them singletons. CDR1 is DFQATT and CDR2 is SNEGSKA in the germline V gene (reference sequence). V lost 4 bases, J lost 1 base, and 2 bases stayed unmatched. CDR3 length: 15 residues. This entry is derived from a study of regulatory T cells in long-lasting Graves disease. Study as a whole: Graves' patients, newly diagnosed, had taken antithyroid drugs under 3 months.

Study-wide points: Segments TRBV28, TRBJ1-2 and TRBJ2-5 showed preferential usage in persistent disease.

Described time point: newly diagnosed GD, antithyroid drugs for less than 3 months. The TCR library was prepared using RNA isolated from PBMCs. In each case, Graves' disease was diagnosed per American Thyroid Association guidelines. These same data were also listed under a study on T cells in Graves' hyperthyroidism and ophthalmopathy.

Specimen: peripheral blood mononuclear cells (PBMCs), collected at new diagnosis, from a patient treated with antithyroid drugs. This rearrangement joins TRBV20-1 to TRBJ2-5; 14 positions agree with TRBD2. This receptor was taken from a woman between 45 and 60 years old with Graves disease. As DNA, the CDR3 is TGCAGTGCTAAGACTAGCGGGAGGGCCCAAGAGACCCAGTACTTC. Translated, it gives CSAKTSGRAQETQYF.